This T cell receptor (beta chain) was retrieved from a study of blood T cell repertoires in COVID-19. At the level of the study: There were acute and convalescent COVID-19 samples, and they came from the United States, Italy and Spain.

In the original workflow: Quantification of nucleated cells was approximated via reference gene primer amplification. This table comes from immunoSEQ multiplex PCR, and its TCRdb copy is limited to in-frame clones, with some not included. Clone size and the V and J calls come from that table; the DNA yielded D and trimming. Of roughly 250,000 clones listed, 81% were seen once; the top ten hold 2.5% to 3%. Germline V gives CDR1 SGHVS, CDR2 FQNEAQ. V was cut by 1 base and J by 7 bases, with 5 bases left in between. This CDR3 has 12 amino acids. V gene TRBV7-8 combines with J gene TRBJ2-1; no reliable D call. The source material was peripheral blood. This TCR came from a woman aged 60-75 years with active or convalescent COVID-19. CDR3 region: CASSLGANEQFF. Here the CDR3 DNA reads TGTGCCAGCAGCTTAGGAGCGAATGAGCAGTTCTTC.